One and the same sample provided the 8 T cell receptor beta chains below, sequenced in a study of shared clonotypes between healthy human individuals (dated by TCRdb to the early 2020s). Receptor amplification or capture employed the immunoSEQ multiplex PCR assay. TCRdb limited this immuneACCESS table to in-frame rearrangements with V and J called. A share of clones is missing; checked studies link under half to unresolved V genes, and the rest is unexplained. This sample has about 2,100,000 clones in its table, and about 92% of those were observed once. 1.5% to 2% of the sample goes to the ten largest clones. CD8 naive samples were obtained by positive selection for CCR7 among CD45RO-negative cells, yielding a CD45RA+CCR7+ population from which TemRA cells were excluded. Material: naive CD8+ T cells from PBMCs. Interpreted using the paper, the cell subset or site label stands for: CD45RA+CCR7+. These receptors all stem from a man aged 18-30 years in good health. Some clones in this sample may be carry-over from other donors' samples.

The rearrangement joins TRBV28 to TRBJ2-3, with 8 nucleotides matching TRBD2. V dropped 7 bases and J dropped 6; count of bases not matched to a gene: 12. The CDR3 totals 15 residues. Germline CDR1 MDHEN, CDR2 SYDVKM. The CDR3 reads CASTSRGGRGDTQYF. Here the CDR3 DNA reads TGTGCCAGCACCTCACGGGGGGGCCGAGGGGATACGCAGTATTTT.

Turning to this clone: The same CDR3 can be traced to other DNA sequences in this sample. J is TRBJ2-2 and V is TRBV27; D remains ambiguous. The CDR3 runs to 13 residues. V was trimmed by 4 bases and J by 1 base, leaving 4 bases between them. In germline, CDR1 is MNHEY, CDR2 SMNVEV (reference sequence). DNA for the CDR3: TGTGCCAGCAGTTCTGGGAACACCGGGGAGCTGTTTTTT. Protein: CASSSGNTGELFF.

Comment on this clone: Other DNA variants within this sample encode the same CDR3. The chain carries TRBV28 and TRBJ2-7, with a possible D match to TRBD1 (5 bases). Germline values: CDR1 MDHEN, CDR2 SYDVKM. This CDR3 has 13 amino acids. V shed 6 bases and J shed 3 bases, with 12 bases lying between them. The CDR3 region has the DNA TGTGCCAGCAGCCGGACAAGGGGCTACGAGCAGTACTTC. Encoded protein: CASSRTRGYEQYF.

This chain connects TRBV9 to TRBJ2-7; TRBD1 might be the D (6 bases). CDR3 length: 14 amino acids. V lost 3 bases and J lost 2, with 12 bases in between. The germline V gene encodes CDR1 SGDLS and CDR2 YYNGEE. The CDR3 DNA sequence: TGTGCCAGCAGCGCCCGGGACACAGCCTACGAGCAGTACTTC. It specifies CASSARDTAYEQYF.

For this clone: Within the sample, other DNA sequences also encode this same CDR3. The genes are TRBV28 and TRBJ2-7, with D possibly TRBD2 on 5 matching bases. Trimming took 3 bases from V and 4 from J, leaving 13 bases between them. The germline V gene encodes CDR1 MDHEN and CDR2 SYDVKM. The length of the CDR3 is 14 residues. DNA for the CDR3: TGTGCCAGCAGTTTGCGAGGGCCGGGTTACGAGCAGTACTTC. Amino acids: CASSLRGPGYEQYF.

The chain couples TRBV28 to TRBJ2-7; TRBD2 aligns across 10 bases. The germline V gene has CDR1 MDHEN and CDR2 SYDVKM. This CDR3 comprises 16 residues. The V and J ends lost 8 bases and 5 bases, in that order; junction bases with no gene match: 15. The CDR3 nucleotides read TGTGCCAGCGGACAGCCAGCTACGCTAGCGGGAGACGAGCAGTACTTC. This translates into CASGQPATLAGDEQYF.

The chain links TRBV7-9 to TRBJ2-1; perhaps TRBD2 as D (6 bases). V was clipped by 8 bases and J by 5 bases, with 13 bases between them. CDR3 length: 13 residues. CDR1 is SEHNR and CDR2 is FQNEAQ in the germline V gene (reference sequence). The CDR3 DNA sequence: TGTGCCAGCTCAACGGGAGTGAACAATGAGCAGTTCTTC. Translated, it gives CASSTGVNNEQFF.

The chain couples TRBV9 to TRBJ1-3; tentatively, D is TRBD1 (6 bases). The CDR3 has 16 amino acids. Germline V gene data show CDR1 as SGDLS and CDR2 as YYNGEE. Trimming pared 4 bases from V and 0 bases from J, leaving 14 bases between. The CDR3 sequence is CASSPGGRVSGNTIYF. The CDR3 coding sequence is TGTGCCAGCAGCCCCGGGGGCCGAGTCTCTGGAAACACCATATATTTT. The complete variable domain, with remaining parts taken from reference TRBV9 and TRBJ1-3, reads DSGVTQTPKHLITATGQRVTLRCSPRSGDLSVYWYQQSLDQGLQFLIQYYNGEERAKGNILERFSAQQFPDLHSELNLSSLELGDSALYFCASSPGGRVSGNTIYFGEGSWLTVV.